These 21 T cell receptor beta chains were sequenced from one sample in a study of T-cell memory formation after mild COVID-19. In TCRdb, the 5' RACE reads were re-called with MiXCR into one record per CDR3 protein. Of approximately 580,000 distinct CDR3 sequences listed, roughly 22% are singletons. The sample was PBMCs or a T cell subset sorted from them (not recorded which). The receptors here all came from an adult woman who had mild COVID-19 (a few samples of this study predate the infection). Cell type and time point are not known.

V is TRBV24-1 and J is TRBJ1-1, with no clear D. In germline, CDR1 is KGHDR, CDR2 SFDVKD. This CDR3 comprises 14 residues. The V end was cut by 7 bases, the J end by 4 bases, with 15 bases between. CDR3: CATSRDGVSTEAFF. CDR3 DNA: TGTGCCACCAGCCGGGATGGGGTTAGCACTGAAGCTTTCTTT.

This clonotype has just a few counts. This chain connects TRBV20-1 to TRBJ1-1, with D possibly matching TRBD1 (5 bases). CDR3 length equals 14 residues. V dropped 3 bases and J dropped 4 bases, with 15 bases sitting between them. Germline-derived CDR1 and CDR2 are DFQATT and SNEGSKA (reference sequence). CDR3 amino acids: CSARWTHKGTEAFF. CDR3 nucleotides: TGCAGTGCTAGGTGGACACACAAAGGCACTGAAGCTTTCTTT.

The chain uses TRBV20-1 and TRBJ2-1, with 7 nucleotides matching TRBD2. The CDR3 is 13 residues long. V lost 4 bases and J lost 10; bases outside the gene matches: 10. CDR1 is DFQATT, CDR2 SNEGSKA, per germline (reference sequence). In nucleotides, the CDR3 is TGCAGTGCTACTAGCGGCACCCCAAACGAGCAGTTCTTC. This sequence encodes CSATSGTPNEQFF.

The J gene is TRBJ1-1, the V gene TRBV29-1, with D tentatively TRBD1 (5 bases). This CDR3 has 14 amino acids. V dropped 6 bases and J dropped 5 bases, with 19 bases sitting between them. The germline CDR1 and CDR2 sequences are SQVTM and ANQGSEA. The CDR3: CSVFGRAGRTEAFF. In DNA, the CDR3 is TGCAGCGTCTTTGGCCGGGCAGGGCGAACTGAAGCTTTCTTT.

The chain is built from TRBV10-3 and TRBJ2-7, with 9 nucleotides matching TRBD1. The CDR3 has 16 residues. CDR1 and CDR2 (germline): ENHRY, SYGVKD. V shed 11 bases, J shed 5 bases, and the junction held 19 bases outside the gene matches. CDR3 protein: CASQAGTGLRRNEQYF. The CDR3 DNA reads TGTGCCTCCCAGGCCGGGACAGGGCTCCGTAGGAACGAGCAGTACTTC.

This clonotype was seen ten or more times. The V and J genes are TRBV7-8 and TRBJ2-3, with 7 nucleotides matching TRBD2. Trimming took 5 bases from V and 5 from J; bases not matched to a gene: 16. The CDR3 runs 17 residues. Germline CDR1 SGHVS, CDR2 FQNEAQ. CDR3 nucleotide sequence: TGTGCCAGCAGCAAAGAACTTCTAACGGGAGGTGAAGATACGCAGTATTTT. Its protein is CASSKELLTGGEDTQYF.

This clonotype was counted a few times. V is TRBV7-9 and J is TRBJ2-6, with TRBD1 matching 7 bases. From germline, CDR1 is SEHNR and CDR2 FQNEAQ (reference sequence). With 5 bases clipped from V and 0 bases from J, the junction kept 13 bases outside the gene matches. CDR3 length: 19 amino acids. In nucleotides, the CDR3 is TGTGCCAGCAGCGATCGTAGGGGGCGGATCGGCTCTGGGGCCAACGTCCTGACTTTC. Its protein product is CASSDRRGRIGSGANVLTF.

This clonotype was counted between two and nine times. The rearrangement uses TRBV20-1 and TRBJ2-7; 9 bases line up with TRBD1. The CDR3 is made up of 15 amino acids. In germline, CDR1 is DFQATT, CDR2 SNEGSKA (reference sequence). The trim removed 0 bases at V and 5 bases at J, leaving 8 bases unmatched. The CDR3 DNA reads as TGCAGTGCTAGAGATCCGGGACAGGGTACCCACGAGCAGTACTTC. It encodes CSARDPGQGTHEQYF.

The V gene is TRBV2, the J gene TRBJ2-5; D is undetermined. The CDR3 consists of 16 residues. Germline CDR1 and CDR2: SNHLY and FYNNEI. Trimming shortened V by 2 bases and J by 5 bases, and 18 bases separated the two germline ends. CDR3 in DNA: TGTGCCAGCAGTGAAAGGATGGGCAGGACGATTGAGACCCAGTACTTC. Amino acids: CASSERMGRTIETQYF.

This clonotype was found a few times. The CDR3 spells CASRGEGNEKLFF. In DNA form, the CDR3 reads TGTGCCAGCAGGGGCGAGGGTAATGAAAAACTGTTTTTT. This chain uses TRBV7-2 with TRBJ1-4; D is ambiguous. Deletions cut 6 bases from V and 4 bases from J, with 9 bases between. The length of the CDR3 is 13 residues. CDR1 is SGHTA and CDR2 is FQGNSA in the germline V gene.

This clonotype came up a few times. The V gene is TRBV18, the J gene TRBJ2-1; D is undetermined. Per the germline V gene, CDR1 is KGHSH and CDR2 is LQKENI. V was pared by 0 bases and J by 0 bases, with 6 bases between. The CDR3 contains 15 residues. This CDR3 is CASSPPGISYNEQFF. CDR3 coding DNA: TGTGCCAGCTCACCACCTGGTATCTCCTACAATGAGCAGTTCTTC.

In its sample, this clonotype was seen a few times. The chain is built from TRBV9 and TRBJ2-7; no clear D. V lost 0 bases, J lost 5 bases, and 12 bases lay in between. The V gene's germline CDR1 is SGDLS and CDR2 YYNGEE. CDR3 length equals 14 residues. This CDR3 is CASSVDVTGHEQYF. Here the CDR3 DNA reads TGTGCCAGCAGCGTAGACGTTACCGGCCACGAGCAGTACTTC.

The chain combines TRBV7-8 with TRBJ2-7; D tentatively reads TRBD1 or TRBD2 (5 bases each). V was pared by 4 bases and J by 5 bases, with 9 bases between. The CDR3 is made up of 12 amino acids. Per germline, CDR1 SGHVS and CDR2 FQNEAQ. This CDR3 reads CASSSGTHEQYF. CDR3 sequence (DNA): TGTGCCAGCAGCTCAGGGACCCACGAGCAGTACTTC. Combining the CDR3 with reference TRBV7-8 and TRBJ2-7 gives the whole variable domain GAGVSQSPRYKVAKRGQDVALRCDPISGHVSLFWYQQALGQGPEFLTYFQNEAQLDKSGLPSDRFFAERPEGSVSTLKIQRTQQEDSAVYLCASSSGTHEQYFGPGTRLTVT.

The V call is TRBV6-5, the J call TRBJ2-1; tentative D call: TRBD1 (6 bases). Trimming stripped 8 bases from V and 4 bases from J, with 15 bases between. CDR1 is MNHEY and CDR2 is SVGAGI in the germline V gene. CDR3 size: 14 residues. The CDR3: CASSRRTVYNEQFF. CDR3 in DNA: TGTGCCAGCTCCCGACGGACAGTATACAATGAGCAGTTCTTC.

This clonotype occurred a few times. CDR3 nucleotides: TGTGCCAGCATCACGGGGGGCCAAGCTTTCTTT. It yields the protein CASITGGQAFF. The V gene is TRBV7-2, the J gene TRBJ1-1, with TRBD1 as a possible D gene (6 bases). Germline lookup yields CDR1 SGHTA and CDR2 FQGNSA. The ends were cut back, 7 bases at V and 9 bases at J, with 12 bases in the middle. The CDR3 extends over 11 amino acids.

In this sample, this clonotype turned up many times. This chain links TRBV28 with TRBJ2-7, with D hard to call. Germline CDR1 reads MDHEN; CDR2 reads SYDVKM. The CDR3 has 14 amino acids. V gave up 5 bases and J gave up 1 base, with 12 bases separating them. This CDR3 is CASSGWTVSYEQYF. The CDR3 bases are TGTGCCAGCAGTGGCTGGACGGTTTCCTACGAGCAGTACTTC.

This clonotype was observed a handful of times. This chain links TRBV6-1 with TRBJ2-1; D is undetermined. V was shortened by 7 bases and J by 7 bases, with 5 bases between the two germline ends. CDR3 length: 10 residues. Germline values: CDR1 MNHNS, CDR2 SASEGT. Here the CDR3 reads CASTGNEQFF. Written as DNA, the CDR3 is TGTGCCAGCACCGGAAATGAGCAGTTCTTC.

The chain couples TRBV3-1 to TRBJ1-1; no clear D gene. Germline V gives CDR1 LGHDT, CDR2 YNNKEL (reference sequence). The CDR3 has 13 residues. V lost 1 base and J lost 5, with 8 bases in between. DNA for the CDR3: TGTGCCAGCAGCCAAGTTCAAGGGACTGAAGCTTTCTTT. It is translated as CASSQVQGTEAFF.

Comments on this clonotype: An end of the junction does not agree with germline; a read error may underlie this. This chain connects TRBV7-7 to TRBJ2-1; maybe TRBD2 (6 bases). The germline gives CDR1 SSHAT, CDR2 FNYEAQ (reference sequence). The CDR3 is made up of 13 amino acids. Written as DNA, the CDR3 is TGTGCTAGCAGCTTAGTACGGGAGAGTGAGCAGTTCTTC. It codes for CASSLVRESEQFF.

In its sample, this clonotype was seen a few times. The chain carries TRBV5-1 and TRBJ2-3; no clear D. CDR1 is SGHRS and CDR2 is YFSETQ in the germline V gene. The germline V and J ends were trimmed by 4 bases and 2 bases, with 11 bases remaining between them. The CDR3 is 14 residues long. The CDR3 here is CASSLQPNTDTQYF. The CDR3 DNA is TGCGCCAGCAGCCTCCAGCCTAACACAGATACGCAGTATTTT.

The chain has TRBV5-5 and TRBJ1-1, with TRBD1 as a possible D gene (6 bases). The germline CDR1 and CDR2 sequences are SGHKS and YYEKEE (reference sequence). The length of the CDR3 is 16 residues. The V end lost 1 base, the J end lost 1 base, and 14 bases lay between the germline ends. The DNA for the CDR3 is TGTGCCAGCAGCTTGTCCGGGACAACCCAGAACACTGAAGCTTTCTTT. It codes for CASSLSGTTQNTEAFF.